There are a few counts of the clone carrying this T cell receptor (beta chain). Its antigen is currently unknown. Germline values: CDR1 DFQATT, CDR2 SNEGSKA (reference sequence). Trimming at V came to 4 bases and at J to 6 bases, leaving 13 bases not matched to a gene. The CDR3 length is 16 residues. Constant-segment primers served in 5'RACE that generated TCR alpha and TCR beta cDNA libraries bearing sample barcodes and UMIs. MiXCR, applied by TCRdb to the 5' RACE reads, yields one record per CDR3 protein. The sample records some 120,000 distinct CDR3 sequences, 5% to 6.5% being singletons. The entry originates in a study of T-cell memory formation after mild COVID-19. Study details: Largely donor-specific sequence clusters came from a couple of donors. General study points: Clones that contracted from day 15 to 85 were balanced CD4/CD8, while later expanders leaned CD4+.

The sequence was obtained from an adult woman who had mild COVID-19 (a few samples of this study predate the infection). Cell type and time point are not known. Source material: PBMCs or a T cell subset sorted from them (not recorded which). The chain carries TRBV20-1 and TRBJ2-3; TRBD2 aligns across 10 bases. In DNA form, the CDR3 reads TGCAGTGCTATAAAGACCTGGGGTAGCGGGGGGGATACGCAGTATTTT. It codes for CSAIKTWGSGGDTQYF.